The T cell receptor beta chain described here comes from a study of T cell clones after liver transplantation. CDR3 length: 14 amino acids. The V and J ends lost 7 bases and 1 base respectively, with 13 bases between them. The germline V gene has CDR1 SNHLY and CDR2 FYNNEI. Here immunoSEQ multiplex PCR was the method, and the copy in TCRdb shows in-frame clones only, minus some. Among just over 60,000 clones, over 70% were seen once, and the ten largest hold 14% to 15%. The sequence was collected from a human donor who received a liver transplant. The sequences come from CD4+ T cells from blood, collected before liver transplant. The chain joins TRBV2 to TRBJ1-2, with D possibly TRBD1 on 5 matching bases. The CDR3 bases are TGTGCCAGCATCAATCTCAGGGTTAACTATGGCTACACCTTC. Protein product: CASINLRVNYGYTF. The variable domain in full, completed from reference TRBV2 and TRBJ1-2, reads EPEVTQTPSHQVTQMGQEVILRCVPISNHLYFYWYRQILGQKVEFLVSFYNNEISEKSEIFDDQFSVERPDGSNFTLKIRSTKLEDSAMYFCASINLRVNYGYTFGSGTRLTVV.